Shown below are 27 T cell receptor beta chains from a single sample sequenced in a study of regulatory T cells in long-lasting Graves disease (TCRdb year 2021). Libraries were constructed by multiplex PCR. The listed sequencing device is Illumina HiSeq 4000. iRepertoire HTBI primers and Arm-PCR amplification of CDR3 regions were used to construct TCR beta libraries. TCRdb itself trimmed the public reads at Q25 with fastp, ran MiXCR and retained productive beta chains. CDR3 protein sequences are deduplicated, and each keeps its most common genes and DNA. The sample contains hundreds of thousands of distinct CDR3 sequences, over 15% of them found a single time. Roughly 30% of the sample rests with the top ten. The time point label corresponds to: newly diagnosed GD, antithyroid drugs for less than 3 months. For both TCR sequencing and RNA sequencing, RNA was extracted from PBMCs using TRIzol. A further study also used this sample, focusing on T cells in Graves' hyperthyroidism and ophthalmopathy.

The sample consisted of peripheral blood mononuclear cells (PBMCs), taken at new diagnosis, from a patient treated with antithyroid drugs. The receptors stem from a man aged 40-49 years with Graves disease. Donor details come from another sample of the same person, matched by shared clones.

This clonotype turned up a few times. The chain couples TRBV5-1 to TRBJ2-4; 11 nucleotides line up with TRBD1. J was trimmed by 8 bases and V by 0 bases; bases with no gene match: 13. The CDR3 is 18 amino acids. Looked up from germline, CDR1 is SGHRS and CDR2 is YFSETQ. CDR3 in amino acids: CASSLGTGGATVLDIQYF. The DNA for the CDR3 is TGCGCCAGCAGCTTGGGGACAGGGGGCGCAACCGTGCTGGACATTCAGTACTTC. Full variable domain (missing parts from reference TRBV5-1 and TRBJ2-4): KAGVTQTPRYLIKTRGQQVTLSCSPISGHRSVSWYQQTPGQGLQFLFEYFSETQRNKGNFPGRFSGRQFSNSRSEMNVSTLELGDSALYLCASSLGTGGATVLDIQYFGAGTRLSVL.

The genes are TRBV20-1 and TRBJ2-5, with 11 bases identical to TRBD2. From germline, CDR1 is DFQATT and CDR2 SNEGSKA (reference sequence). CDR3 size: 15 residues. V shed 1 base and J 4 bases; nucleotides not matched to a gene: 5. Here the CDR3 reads CSARAPLAGAETQYF. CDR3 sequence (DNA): TGCAGTGCTAGAGCCCCACTAGCGGGGGCAGAGACCCAGTACTTC.

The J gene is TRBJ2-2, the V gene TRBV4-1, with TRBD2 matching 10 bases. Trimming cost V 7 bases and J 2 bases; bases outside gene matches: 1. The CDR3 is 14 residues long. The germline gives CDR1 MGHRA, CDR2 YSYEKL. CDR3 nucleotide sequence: TGCGCCAGCAAACTAGCGGGAAACACCGGGGAGCTGTTTTTT. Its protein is CASKLAGNTGELFF.

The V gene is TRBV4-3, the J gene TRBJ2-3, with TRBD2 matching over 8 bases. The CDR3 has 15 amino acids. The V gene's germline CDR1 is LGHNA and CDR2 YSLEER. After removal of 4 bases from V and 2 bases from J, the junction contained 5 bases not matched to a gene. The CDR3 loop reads CASSPRRGATDTQYF. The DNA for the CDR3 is TGCGCCAGCAGCCCAAGGCGGGGGGCCACAGATACGCAGTATTTT.

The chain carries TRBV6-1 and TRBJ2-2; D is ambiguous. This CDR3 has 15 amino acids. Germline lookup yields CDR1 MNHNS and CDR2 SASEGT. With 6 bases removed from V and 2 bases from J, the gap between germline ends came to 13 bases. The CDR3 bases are TGTGCCAGCAGCTTCTCCAGGTTCAACACCGGGGAGCTGTTTTTT. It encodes CASSFSRFNTGELFF.

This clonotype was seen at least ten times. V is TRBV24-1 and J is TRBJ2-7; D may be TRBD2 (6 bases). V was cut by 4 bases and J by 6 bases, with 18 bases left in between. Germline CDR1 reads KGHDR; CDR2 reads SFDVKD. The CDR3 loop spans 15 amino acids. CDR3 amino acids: CATSEAGGFNGEQYF. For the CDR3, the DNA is TGTGCCACCAGTGAGGCCGGAGGGTTTAACGGCGAGCAGTACTTC.

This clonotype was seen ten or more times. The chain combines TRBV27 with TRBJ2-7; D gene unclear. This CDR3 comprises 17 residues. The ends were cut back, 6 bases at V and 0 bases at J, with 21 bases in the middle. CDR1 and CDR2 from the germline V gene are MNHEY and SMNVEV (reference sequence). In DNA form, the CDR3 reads TGTGCCAGCAGCCCATACATTACAGAGCAAAGCTCCTACGAGCAGTACTTC. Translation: CASSPYITEQSSYEQYF.

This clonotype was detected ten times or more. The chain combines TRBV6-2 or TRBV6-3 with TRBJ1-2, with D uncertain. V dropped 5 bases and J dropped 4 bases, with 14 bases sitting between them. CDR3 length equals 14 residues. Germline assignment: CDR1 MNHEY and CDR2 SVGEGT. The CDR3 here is CASSEGMVGYGYTF. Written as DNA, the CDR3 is TGTGCCAGCAGTGAAGGAATGGTCGGCTATGGCTACACCTTC.

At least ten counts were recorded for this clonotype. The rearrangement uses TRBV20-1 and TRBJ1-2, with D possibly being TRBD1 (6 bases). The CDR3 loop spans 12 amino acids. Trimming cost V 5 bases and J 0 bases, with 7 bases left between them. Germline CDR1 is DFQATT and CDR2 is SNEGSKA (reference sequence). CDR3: CSARTANYGYTF. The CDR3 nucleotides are TGCAGTGCTCGGACAGCTAACTATGGCTACACCTTC.

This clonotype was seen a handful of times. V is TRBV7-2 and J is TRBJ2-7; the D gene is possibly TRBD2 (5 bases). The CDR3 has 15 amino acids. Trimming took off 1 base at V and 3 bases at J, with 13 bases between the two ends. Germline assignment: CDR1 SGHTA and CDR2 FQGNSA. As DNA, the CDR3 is TGTGCCAGCAGCTTAGAGTCGGACTTCGGCTACGAGCAGTACTTC. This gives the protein CASSLESDFGYEQYF. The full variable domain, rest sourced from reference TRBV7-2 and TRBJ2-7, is GAGVSQSPSNKVTEKGKDVELRCDPISGHTALYWYRQSLGQGLEFLIYFQGNSAPDKSGLPSDRFSAERTGGSVSTLTIQRTQQEDSAVYLCASSLESDFGYEQYFGPGTRLTVT.

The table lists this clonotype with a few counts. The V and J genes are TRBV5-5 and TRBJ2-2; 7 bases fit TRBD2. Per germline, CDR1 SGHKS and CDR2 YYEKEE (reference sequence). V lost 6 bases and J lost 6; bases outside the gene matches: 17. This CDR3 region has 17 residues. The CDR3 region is CASTPMRGGGSAGELFF. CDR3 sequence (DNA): TGTGCCAGCACCCCAATGCGGGGCGGGGGAAGCGCCGGGGAGCTGTTTTTT.

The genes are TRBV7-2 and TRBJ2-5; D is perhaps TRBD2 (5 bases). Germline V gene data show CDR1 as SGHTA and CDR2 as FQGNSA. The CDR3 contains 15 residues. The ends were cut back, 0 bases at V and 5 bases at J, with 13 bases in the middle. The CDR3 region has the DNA TGTGCCAGCAGCTTAGCGACGCTAGCATTCGAGACCCAGTACTTC. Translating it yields CASSLATLAFETQYF.

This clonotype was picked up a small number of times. DNA for the CDR3: TGTGCCACCAGTGCCGTTGCAGCAGATACGCAGTATTTT. This sequence encodes CATSAVAADTQYF. The chain joins TRBV24-1 to TRBJ2-3; the D is unclear. The CDR3 sequence is 13 residues long. In germline, CDR1 is KGHDR, CDR2 SFDVKD. V lost 5 bases to trimming and J lost 4 bases, with 9 bases between them.

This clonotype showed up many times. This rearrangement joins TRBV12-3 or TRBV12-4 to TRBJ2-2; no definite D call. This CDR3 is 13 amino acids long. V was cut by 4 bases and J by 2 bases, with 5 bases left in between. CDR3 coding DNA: TGTGCCAGCAGTTCCCAAAACACCGGGGAGCTGTTTTTT. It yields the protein CASSSQNTGELFF.

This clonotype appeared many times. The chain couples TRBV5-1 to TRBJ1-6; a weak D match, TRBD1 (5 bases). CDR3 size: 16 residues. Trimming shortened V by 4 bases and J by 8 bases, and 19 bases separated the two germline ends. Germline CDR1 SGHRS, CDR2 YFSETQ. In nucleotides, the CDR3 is TGCGCCAGCAGCCCGTCCGGGGGTGCCGTGTATTCACCCCTCCACTTT. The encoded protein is CASSPSGGAVYSPLHF.

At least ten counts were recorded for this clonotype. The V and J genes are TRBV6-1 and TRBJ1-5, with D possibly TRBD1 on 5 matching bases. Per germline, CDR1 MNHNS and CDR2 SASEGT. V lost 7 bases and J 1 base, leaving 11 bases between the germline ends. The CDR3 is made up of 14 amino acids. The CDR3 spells CASNPQGSNQPQHF. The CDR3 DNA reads TGTGCCAGCAACCCGCAGGGAAGCAATCAGCCCCAGCATTTT.

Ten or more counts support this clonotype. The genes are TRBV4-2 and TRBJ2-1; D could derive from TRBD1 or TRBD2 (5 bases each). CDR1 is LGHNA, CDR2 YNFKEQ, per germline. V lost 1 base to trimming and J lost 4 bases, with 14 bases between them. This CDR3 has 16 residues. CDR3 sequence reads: CASSQGDRQRYNEQFF. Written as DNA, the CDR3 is TGTGCCAGCAGCCAAGGAGATAGACAGCGGTACAATGAGCAGTTCTTC.

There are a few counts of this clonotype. The CDR3 DNA follows: TGCAGTGCTTACATGGGACAGGGTTACTTCTACGAGCAGTACTTC. Protein product: CSAYMGQGYFYEQYF. V is TRBV20-1 and J is TRBJ2-7; TRBD1 agrees at 9 bases. Germline V gives CDR1 DFQATT, CDR2 SNEGSKA (reference sequence). Trimming at V came to 5 bases and at J to 3 bases, leaving 11 bases not matched to a gene. The CDR3 is 15 amino acids.

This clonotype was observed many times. The CDR3, as DNA: TGCGCCAGCAGGACGGACGCCACCGGGGAGCTGTTTTTT. Its translation is CASRTDATGELFF. The chain recombines TRBV5-1 with TRBJ2-2; D unclear. The CDR3 is 13 residues long. Trimming took 5 bases from V and 4 from J, leaving 9 bases between them. CDR1 and CDR2 from the germline V gene are SGHRS and YFSETQ.

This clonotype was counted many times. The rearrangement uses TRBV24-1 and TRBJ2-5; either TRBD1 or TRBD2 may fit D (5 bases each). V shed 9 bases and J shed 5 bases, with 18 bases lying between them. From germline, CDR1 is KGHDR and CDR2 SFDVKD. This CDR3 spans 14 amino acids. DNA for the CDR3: TGTGCCACCGCCGAGGGGACGTCTCGGGAGACCCAGTACTTC. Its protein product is CATAEGTSRETQYF.

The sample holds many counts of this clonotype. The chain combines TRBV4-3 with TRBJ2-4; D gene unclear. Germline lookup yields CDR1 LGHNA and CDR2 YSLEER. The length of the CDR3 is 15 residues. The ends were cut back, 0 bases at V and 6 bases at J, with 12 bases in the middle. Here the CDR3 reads CASSQDQRWGNIQYF. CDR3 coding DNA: TGCGCCAGCAGCCAAGATCAGAGGTGGGGAAACATTCAGTACTTC.

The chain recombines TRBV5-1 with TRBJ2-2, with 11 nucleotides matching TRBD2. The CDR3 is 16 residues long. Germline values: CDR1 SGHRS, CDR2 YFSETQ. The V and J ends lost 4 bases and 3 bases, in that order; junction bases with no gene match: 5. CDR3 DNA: TGCGCCAGCAGCCCGGGGACTAGCGGATACACCGGGGAGCTGTTTTTT. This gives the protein CASSPGTSGYTGELFF.

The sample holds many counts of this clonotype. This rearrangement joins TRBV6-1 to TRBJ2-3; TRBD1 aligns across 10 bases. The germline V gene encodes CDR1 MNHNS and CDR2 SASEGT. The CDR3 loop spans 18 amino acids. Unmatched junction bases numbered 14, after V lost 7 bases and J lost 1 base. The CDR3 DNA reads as TGTGCCAGCATTCGACAGGGGGCAGCCATCCTCGGCACAGATACGCAGTATTTT. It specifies CASIRQGAAILGTDTQYF.

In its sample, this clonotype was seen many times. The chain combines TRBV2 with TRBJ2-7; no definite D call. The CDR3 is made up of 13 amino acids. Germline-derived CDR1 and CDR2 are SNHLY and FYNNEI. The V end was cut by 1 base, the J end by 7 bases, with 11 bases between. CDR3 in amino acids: CASSEVWRGEQYF. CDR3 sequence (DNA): TGTGCCAGCAGTGAAGTTTGGCGTGGGGAGCAGTACTTC.

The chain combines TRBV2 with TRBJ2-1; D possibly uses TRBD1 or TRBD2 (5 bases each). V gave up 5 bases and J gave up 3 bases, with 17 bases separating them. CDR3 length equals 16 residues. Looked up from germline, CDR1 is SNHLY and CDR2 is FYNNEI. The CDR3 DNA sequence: TGTGCCAGCAGTCCCCGGGACGGGGTAGTCTACAATGAGCAGTTCTTC. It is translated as CASSPRDGVVYNEQFF.

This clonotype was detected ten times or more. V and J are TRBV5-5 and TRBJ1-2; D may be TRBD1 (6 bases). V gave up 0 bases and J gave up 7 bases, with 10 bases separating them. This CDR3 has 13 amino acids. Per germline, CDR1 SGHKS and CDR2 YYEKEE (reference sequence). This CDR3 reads CASSLEARGGYTF. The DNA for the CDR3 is TGTGCCAGCAGCTTGGAGGCCAGGGGTGGCTACACCTTC. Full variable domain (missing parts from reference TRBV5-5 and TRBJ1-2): DAGVTQSPTHLIKTRGQQVTLRCSPISGHKSVSWYQQVLGQGPQFIFQYYEKEERGRGNFPDRFSARQFPNYSSELNVNALLLGDSALYLCASSLEARGGYTFGSGTRLTVV.

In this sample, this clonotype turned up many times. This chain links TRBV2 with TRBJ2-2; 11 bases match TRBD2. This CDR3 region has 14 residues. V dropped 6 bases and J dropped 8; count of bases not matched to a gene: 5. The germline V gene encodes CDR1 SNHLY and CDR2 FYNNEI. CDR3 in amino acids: CASSDSGGAGELFF. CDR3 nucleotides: TGTGCCAGCAGCGATAGCGGGGGGGCGGGGGAGCTGTTTTTT.